What follows are 29 T cell receptor beta chains derived from one specimen sequenced in a study of blood T cell repertoires in COVID-19. Generated by immunoSEQ multiplex PCR, the TCRdb table keeps only in-frame clones and is missing some. The table shows 80,000 to 100,000 clones, with 87% occurring only once. The specimen sequenced was peripheral blood. The receptors were gathered from a woman between 50 and 59 years old with active or convalescent COVID-19.

The J gene is TRBJ1-2, the V gene TRBV28; weak D call: TRBD1 (5 bases). The CDR3 totals 16 residues. CDR1 and CDR2 (germline): MDHEN, SYDVKM. V lost 2 bases, J lost 3 bases, and 16 bases lay in between. CDR3 sequence: CASSLVSEGHDYGYTF. CDR3 coding DNA: TGTGCCAGCAGTTTAGTTTCGGAGGGGCATGACTATGGCTACACCTTC.

The V and J genes are TRBV5-1 and TRBJ1-1; no firm D call. V was shortened by 7 bases and J by 0 bases, with 10 bases between the two germline ends. The length of the CDR3 is 13 residues. CDR1 and CDR2 from the germline V gene are SGHRS and YFSETQ. The CDR3 spells CASGYTVNTEAFF. CDR3 DNA: TGCGCCAGCGGATATACAGTGAACACTGAAGCTTTCTTT.

This chain connects TRBV5-1 to TRBJ1-1; 11 nucleotides line up with TRBD1. CDR3 size: 16 residues. Unmatched junction bases numbered 6, after V lost 0 bases and J lost 5 bases. CDR1 SGHRS and CDR2 YFSETQ come from the germline V gene. CDR3 sequence reads: CASSLALGTGGTEAFF. CDR3 sequence (DNA): TGCGCCAGCAGCTTGGCCCTTGGGACAGGGGGGACTGAAGCTTTCTTT.

The rearrangement joins TRBV19 to TRBJ1-1, with a possible D match to TRBD1 (5 bases). This CDR3 is 14 amino acids long. The V gene's germline CDR1 is LNHDA and CDR2 SQIVND (reference sequence). Trimming left V 3 bases short and J 4 bases short, with 12 bases between. The CDR3 coding sequence is TGTGCCAGTAGTATGGGGCAGGGAGGCACTGAAGCTTTCTTT. Amino acids: CASSMGQGGTEAFF.

The rearrangement uses TRBV15 and TRBJ2-7; TRBD1 agrees at 8 bases. The CDR3 has 13 residues. V dropped 4 bases and J dropped 5; count of bases not matched to a gene: 4. Germline V lookup: CDR1 LNHNV, CDR2 YYDKDF (reference sequence). CDR3 sequence (DNA): TGTGCCACCAGCACCGGACAGGGAAACGAGCAGTACTTC. This sequence encodes CATSTGQGNEQYF.

The chain couples TRBV5-1 to TRBJ2-5; 9 bases are a match to TRBD2. J was trimmed by 0 bases and V by 2 bases; bases with no gene match: 5. Germline CDR1 and CDR2: SGHRS and YFSETQ. CDR3 length: 16 amino acids. The CDR3 nucleotides read TGCGCCAGCAGCTTCGGACTAGCGTCGTACCAAGAGACCCAGTACTTC. As protein: CASSFGLASYQETQYF.

The genes are TRBV3-1 (or the pseudogene TRBV3-2) and TRBJ2-1; 8 bases fit TRBD1. CDR3 length: 14 amino acids. Germline V gene data show CDR1 as LGHDT and CDR2 as YNNKEL (reference sequence). V shed 4 bases and J 5 bases; nucleotides not matched to a gene: 4. The DNA for the CDR3 is TGTGCCAGCAGCCTCGTGGACAGGGACAATGAGCAGTTCTTC. Protein product: CASSLVDRDNEQFF.

The CDR3 is CASSPGQGINGYTF. CDR3 nucleotides: TGTGCCAGCAGCCCTGGACAGGGGATCAATGGCTACACCTTC. J is TRBJ1-2 and V is TRBV5-6; 9 bases agree with TRBD1. V gave up 4 bases and J gave up 6 bases; unmatched junction bases: 7. The CDR3 has 14 residues. Germline V gene sequence: CDR1 SGHDT, CDR2 YYEEEE. The entire variable domain, with the rest obtained from reference TRBV5-6 and TRBJ1-2, is as follows: DAGVTQSPTHLIKTRGQQVTLRCSPKSGHDTVSWYQQALGQGPQFIFQYYEEEERQRGNFPDRFSGHQFPNYSSELNVNALLLGDSALYLCASSPGQGINGYTFGSGTRLTVV.

The V call is TRBV3-1 (or the pseudogene TRBV3-2), the J call TRBJ2-5; 9 positions match TRBD2. Germline values: CDR1 LGHDT, CDR2 YNNKEL (reference sequence). J gave up 1 base and V 0 bases, and 3 bases lay outside the gene matches. This CDR3 comprises 16 residues. CDR3 in amino acids: CASSQEGGGVQETQYF. In nucleotides, the CDR3 is TGTGCCAGCAGCCAAGAGGGCGGGGGGGTCCAAGAGACCCAGTACTTC.

This chain links TRBV7-3 with TRBJ1-2; 7 bases line up with TRBD1. V lost 3 bases to trimming and J lost 4 bases; unmatched junction nucleotides: 11. The CDR3 length is 16 residues. CDR1 SGHTA and CDR2 FQGTGA come from the germline V gene. The CDR3 loop is CASSFRPSQGIYGYTF. The CDR3 coding sequence is TGTGCCAGCAGCTTCCGGCCCTCACAGGGGATCTATGGCTACACCTTC.

This sequence joins TRBV7-8 and TRBJ1-3; D ambiguous. The CDR3 is made up of 16 amino acids. Germline V gene sequence: CDR1 SGHVS, CDR2 FQNEAQ. Trimming removed 5 bases at V and 0 bases at J, with 14 bases between. The CDR3 DNA sequence: TGTGCCAGCAGCCCCTCGGGAGGCAACTCTGGAAACACCATATATTTT. Residues: CASSPSGGNSGNTIYF.

This clone was picked up a small number of times. Other DNA variants within this sample encode the same CDR3. V and J are TRBV6-5 and TRBJ1-1, with D perhaps TRBD1 (6 bases). The CDR3 loop spans 15 amino acids. In germline, CDR1 is MNHEY, CDR2 SVGAGI. Trimming pared 5 bases from V and 0 bases from J, leaving 13 bases between. The CDR3 DNA reads as TGTGCCAGCAGTCTACGAGGACAGTTGAACACTGAAGCTTTCTTT. Translating it yields CASSLRGQLNTEAFF.

CDR3 region: CASSLGGQNYGYTF. The CDR3 DNA is TGTGCCAGCAGCTTAGGCGGACAGAACTATGGCTACACCTTC. The V call is TRBV7-8, the J call TRBJ1-2; D is perhaps TRBD1 (6 bases). V shed 1 base and J shed 2 bases, with 8 bases lying between them. Germline-derived CDR1 and CDR2 are SGHVS and FQNEAQ. The CDR3 has 14 residues.

This clone was seen only once. V gene TRBV15 combines with J gene TRBJ1-1; D unclear. The length of the CDR3 is 14 residues. From germline, CDR1 is LNHNV and CDR2 YYDKDF (reference sequence). The V and J ends lost 0 bases and 2 bases respectively, with 7 bases between them. As DNA, the CDR3 is TGTGCCACCAGCAGAGAAGCAGGCAACACTGAAGCTTTCTTT. It yields the protein CATSREAGNTEAFF.

J is TRBJ1-2 and V is TRBV13; weak D call: TRBD1 (6 bases). The CDR3 has 14 amino acids. Germline CDR1 PRHDT, CDR2 FYEKMQ (reference sequence). Trimming pared 4 bases from V and 4 bases from J, leaving 13 bases between. The CDR3 here is CASSSGQQAYGYTF. The CDR3 region has the DNA TGTGCCAGCAGCTCCGGACAGCAAGCCTATGGCTACACCTTC.

The rearrangement uses TRBV5-1 and TRBJ1-1, with TRBD1 matching 8 bases. CDR1 is SGHRS and CDR2 is YFSETQ in the germline V gene. The CDR3 has 16 residues. J lost 0 bases, V lost 6 bases, and 10 bases had no gene match. This CDR3 is CASTPSGQGMNTEAFF. For the CDR3, the DNA is TGCGCCAGCACCCCCTCCGGACAGGGAATGAACACTGAAGCTTTCTTT.

The rearrangement uses TRBV21-1 and TRBJ1-2; TRBD1, as called in the table, went unchecked against the DNA. TRBV21-1 constitutes a pseudogene. This CDR3 has 15 residues. The CDR3 is CASSKAGFHSVGYTF. For the CDR3, the DNA is TGTGCCAGCAGCAAGGCAGGGTTCCATTCGGTTGGCTACACCTTC.

The chain uses TRBV5-1 and TRBJ2-3, with 12 bases matching TRBD2. With 4 bases clipped from V and 2 bases from J, the junction kept 5 bases outside the gene matches. The CDR3 consists of 16 residues. CDR1 SGHRS and CDR2 YFSETQ come from the germline V gene. The CDR3 loop reads CASSTGTSGYTDTQYF. The CDR3, as DNA: TGCGCCAGCAGCACAGGGACTAGCGGGTACACAGATACGCAGTATTTT.

The V call is TRBV27, the J call TRBJ2-7, with D tentatively TRBD1 (5 bases). The germline V and J ends were trimmed by 3 bases and 5 bases, with 20 bases remaining between them. The CDR3 is made up of 16 amino acids. Germline CDR1 reads MNHEY; CDR2 reads SMNVEV (reference sequence). This CDR3 reads CASSFGTGAGLNEQYF. CDR3 DNA: TGTGCCAGCAGTTTTGGCACTGGGGCAGGGCTAAACGAGCAGTACTTC.

This rearrangement joins TRBV30 to TRBJ1-5; maybe TRBD1 (6 bases). The length of the CDR3 is 15 residues. The germline V and J ends were trimmed by 2 bases and 2 bases, with 13 bases remaining between them. Germline lookup yields CDR1 GTSNPN and CDR2 SVGIG (reference sequence). CDR3 sequence (DNA): TGTGCCTGGAGTCCCCCGGGACACCGCAATCAGCCCCAGCATTTT. Protein product: CAWSPPGHRNQPQHF.

V gene TRBV12-5 combines with J gene TRBJ1-2, with a possible D match to TRBD1 (6 bases). V was clipped by 11 bases and J by 8 bases, with 18 bases between them. This CDR3 spans 12 amino acids. Germline V lookup: CDR1 LGHNT, CDR2 FRNRAP. DNA for the CDR3: TGTGCTCGCGGGGGGCCGGGGGGAGGCTACACCTTC. Residues: CARGGPGGGYTF. The variable domain in full, with the rest retrieved from reference TRBV12-5 and TRBJ1-2, is DARVTQTPRHKVTEMGQEVTMRCQPILGHNTVFWYRQTMMQGLELLAYFRNRAPLDDSGMPKDRFSAEMPDATLATLKIQPSEPRDSAVYFCARGGPGGGYTFGSGTRLTVV.

The J gene is TRBJ2-5, the V gene TRBV2; 8 positions match TRBD2. The V gene end was trimmed by 8 bases and the J gene end by 6 bases; junction bases not matched to a gene: 14. The CDR3 is 15 amino acids. Per germline, CDR1 SNHLY and CDR2 FYNNEI. The CDR3 region is CASSATGGGSKTQYF. Here the CDR3 DNA reads TGTGCCAGCTCGGCAACTGGCGGGGGGTCTAAGACCCAGTACTTC.

The J gene is TRBJ1-2, the V gene TRBV5-1; D perhaps matches TRBD1 (6 bases). This CDR3 has 15 residues. Germline V CDR1 and CDR2: SGHRS, YFSETQ. V was trimmed by 4 bases and J by 0 bases, leaving 13 bases between them. CDR3 loop: CASSASGTPNYGYTF. Here the CDR3 DNA reads TGCGCCAGCAGCGCCTCCGGGACACCTAACTATGGCTACACCTTC. The whole variable domain, remainder taken from reference TRBV5-1 and TRBJ1-2, is KAGVTQTPRYLIKTRGQQVTLSCSPISGHRSVSWYQQTPGQGLQFLFEYFSETQRNKGNFPGRFSGRQFSNSRSEMNVSTLELGDSALYLCASSASGTPNYGYTFGSGTRLTVV.

J is TRBJ2-7 and V is TRBV5-1; 8 bases are shared with TRBD1. Trimming removed 2 bases from V and 7 bases from J; junction bases left unmatched: 8. CDR3 length: 14 amino acids. The germline CDR1 and CDR2 sequences are SGHRS and YFSETQ. CDR3 nucleotide sequence: TGCGCCAGCAGCTTCTCGCAGGGGGCTGGGGAGCAGTACTTC. Its protein product is CASSFSQGAGEQYF. Complete variable domain (other parts from reference TRBV5-1 and TRBJ2-7): KAGVTQTPRYLIKTRGQQVTLSCSPISGHRSVSWYQQTPGQGLQFLFEYFSETQRNKGNFPGRFSGRQFSNSRSEMNVSTLELGDSALYLCASSFSQGAGEQYFGPGTRLTVT.

This chain joins TRBV30 and TRBJ1-1; weak D call: TRBD1 (6 bases). CDR1 is GTSNPN, CDR2 SVGIG, per germline (reference sequence). The CDR3 has 15 residues. Trimming took off 2 bases at V and 11 bases at J, with 24 bases between the two ends. CDR3: CAWSLGKTGSLGAFF. CDR3 bases: TGTGCCTGGAGTTTGGGCAAAACAGGGTCCCTTGGGGCTTTCTTT. Together with reference TRBV30 and TRBJ1-1, the CDR3 gives the full variable domain: SQTIHQWPATLVQPVGSPLSLECTVEGTSNPNLYWYRQAAGRGLQLLFYSVGIGQISSEVPQNLSASRPQDRQFILSSKKLLLSDSGFYLCAWSLGKTGSLGAFFGQGTRLTVV.

The rearrangement joins TRBV11-2 to TRBJ2-7; maybe TRBD1 (5 bases). The length of the CDR3 is 12 residues. The germline gives CDR1 SGHAT, CDR2 FQNNGV. V lost 3 bases and J 4 bases, leaving 7 bases between the germline ends. CDR3: CASSFPGYEQYF. Written as DNA, the CDR3 is TGTGCCAGCAGCTTTCCAGGGTACGAGCAGTACTTC.

This rearrangement joins TRBV19 to TRBJ1-5; the D gene is possibly TRBD1 (6 bases). The CDR3 length is 17 residues. Per germline, CDR1 LNHDA and CDR2 SQIVND (reference sequence). With 7 bases removed from V and 4 bases from J, the gap between germline ends came to 23 bases. The DNA of the CDR3 is TGTGCCAGTACCCTCTCGACAGGCGCCGTCGCAAATCAGCCCCAGCATTTT. It translates to CASTLSTGAVANQPQHF. The entire variable domain, with the rest obtained from reference TRBV19 and TRBJ1-5, is as follows: DGGITQSPKYLFRKEGQNVTLSCEQNLNHDAMYWYRQDPGQGLRLIYYSQIVNDFQKGDIAEGYSVSREKKESFPLTVTSAQKNPTAFYLCASTLSTGAVANQPQHFGDGTRLSIL.

The chain joins TRBV4-3 to TRBJ2-7; perhaps TRBD1 as D (5 bases). The length of the CDR3 is 15 residues. Trimming took off 1 base at V and 5 bases at J, with 15 bases between the two ends. The germline CDR1 and CDR2 sequences are LGHNA and YSLEER. CDR3 in DNA: TGCGCCAGCAGCCAAGTCCCGCAGGGTGCCCACGAGCAGTACTTC. It encodes CASSQVPQGAHEQYF.

This sequence joins TRBV4-1 and TRBJ1-4, with D uncertain. This CDR3 contains 15 residues. The germline gives CDR1 MGHRA, CDR2 YSYEKL. With 1 base removed from V and 8 bases from J, the gap between germline ends came to 14 bases. Here the CDR3 reads CASSQGMGREEKLFF. CDR3 coding DNA: TGCGCCAGCAGCCAAGGAATGGGGAGGGAAGAAAAACTGTTTTTT.